This TCR beta chain originates from a study of blood T cells in healthy people across ages (dated by TCRdb to 2014 to 2015). Study-wide context: In model experiments, roughly one uniquely barcoded TCR beta cDNA molecule per two T cells was captured by template switching. The study analyzed two additional independent replicas of 1 million unique cDNA reads from the same blood draw for two donors, one aged 18 to 29 and one aged 80 or older. Donors were grouped into four age groups: young (average approximately 15 years), middle-aged (39), aged (over 55) and long-lived (about 82). To track age-related changes in TCR beta repertoire diversity, the study relied on deep sequencing normalized with unique cDNA molecular identifiers. Donors of different ages were randomly distributed across sequencing lanes to avoid experimental bias.

The CDR3 runs 13 amino acids, cysteine and phenylalanine included. Kept here is only the CDR3 DNA, which spans 39 bases and is read in frame from base 1. CDR1 SQVTM and CDR2 ANQGSEA are derived from the germline V gene. V lost 7 bases and J lost 5 bases; the stretch between them is 14 bases long. The library was prepared using 5' RACE. The sample was run on an Illumina HiSeq 2500. A second PCR of roughly 6 to 12 cycles was performed with a sample-barcoded 5' primer and a J-beta primer mix. A unique molecular identifier was introduced onto each TCR beta cDNA molecule by a template-switch 5' adaptor carrying 12 random nucleotides. Each sample yielded at least 2.5 million CDR3-containing paired-end reads. First-strand cDNA synthesis was performed from all RNA using the Mint cDNA synthesis kit, with priming by a TRBC-specific oligonucleotide. After uracil-DNA glycosylase treatment, a first 18-cycle PCR used universal primers M1SS and BC2_uni_R on all cDNA. The authors' analysis ran thus. For normalization, 1 million high-quality reads were randomly selected from each sample, with every read carrying a distinct molecular identifier. Reads sharing molecular identifiers were discarded rather than binned into consensus sequences. MiTCR, set to a Q25 quality threshold and the strictest error-elimination algorithm, was used for CDR3 identification, clonotype clustering and error correction. A nonparametric unseen species model using Euler transformation provided a lower-bound estimate of total TCR beta diversity. Starting from the raw public reads, TCRdb applied fastp trimming at Q25, assembled clones with MiXCR and retained in-frame beta chains. Identical CDR3 proteins give one entry, which carries the most common genes and DNA. It is TCRdb's table, rather than the study itself, that gives the V and J calls and clone size. Counted in this sample were around 710,000 distinct CDR3 sequences; about 40% of them appeared once. 20% to 25% of the sample rests with the top ten.

The donors were around 39 Caucasian individuals from Russia, aged roughly 6 to 100 years, who were systemically healthy. Ten milliliters of peripheral blood were drawn from each donor into EDTA-treated Vacutainer tubes. Ficoll-Paque density-gradient centrifugation was used to isolate PBMCs, with at least 7 million obtained per sample. Trizol reagent was used to extract total RNA from the PBMCs, yielding at least 6 micrograms per sample. Naive CD45RAhigh/CD27high T cell percentages were measured by flow cytometry on a PBMC aliquot from every donor. Study-wide conclusions, independent of this receptor: Estimates of total diversity based on one million sequenced T cells were regarded as lower bounds and as underestimates. Since profiling was done on bulk unsorted PBMCs, naive and antigen-experienced compartments could not be conclusively compared. Compared with the aged group, more naive CD4+ T cells, fewer expanded clones and increased TCR diversity were shown by the long-lived group, suggesting age selection. Observed TCR beta diversity per million T cells fell roughly linearly with age, and a significant reduction was already apparent by age approximately 41. Donor CMV infection status was unknown, potentially confounding age-related changes in expanded clonotypes. The percentage of naive T cells measured by flow cytometry correlated strongly with observed TCR beta diversity.

A remark on this clonotype: There is no known antigen for this receptor. No qualities accompany the bases; no much larger clone lies one base away.

This clonotype was obtained from a woman between 55 and 75 years old in good health. The sequence is built from TRBV29-1 and TRBJ1-4, and the D gene may be TRBD1, 5 bases matching. The sample was blood. Read as DNA, the sequence is TGCAGCGCAGGCGGGGCACGAAATGAAAAACTGTTTTTT. Its coded protein is CSAGGARNEKLFF.